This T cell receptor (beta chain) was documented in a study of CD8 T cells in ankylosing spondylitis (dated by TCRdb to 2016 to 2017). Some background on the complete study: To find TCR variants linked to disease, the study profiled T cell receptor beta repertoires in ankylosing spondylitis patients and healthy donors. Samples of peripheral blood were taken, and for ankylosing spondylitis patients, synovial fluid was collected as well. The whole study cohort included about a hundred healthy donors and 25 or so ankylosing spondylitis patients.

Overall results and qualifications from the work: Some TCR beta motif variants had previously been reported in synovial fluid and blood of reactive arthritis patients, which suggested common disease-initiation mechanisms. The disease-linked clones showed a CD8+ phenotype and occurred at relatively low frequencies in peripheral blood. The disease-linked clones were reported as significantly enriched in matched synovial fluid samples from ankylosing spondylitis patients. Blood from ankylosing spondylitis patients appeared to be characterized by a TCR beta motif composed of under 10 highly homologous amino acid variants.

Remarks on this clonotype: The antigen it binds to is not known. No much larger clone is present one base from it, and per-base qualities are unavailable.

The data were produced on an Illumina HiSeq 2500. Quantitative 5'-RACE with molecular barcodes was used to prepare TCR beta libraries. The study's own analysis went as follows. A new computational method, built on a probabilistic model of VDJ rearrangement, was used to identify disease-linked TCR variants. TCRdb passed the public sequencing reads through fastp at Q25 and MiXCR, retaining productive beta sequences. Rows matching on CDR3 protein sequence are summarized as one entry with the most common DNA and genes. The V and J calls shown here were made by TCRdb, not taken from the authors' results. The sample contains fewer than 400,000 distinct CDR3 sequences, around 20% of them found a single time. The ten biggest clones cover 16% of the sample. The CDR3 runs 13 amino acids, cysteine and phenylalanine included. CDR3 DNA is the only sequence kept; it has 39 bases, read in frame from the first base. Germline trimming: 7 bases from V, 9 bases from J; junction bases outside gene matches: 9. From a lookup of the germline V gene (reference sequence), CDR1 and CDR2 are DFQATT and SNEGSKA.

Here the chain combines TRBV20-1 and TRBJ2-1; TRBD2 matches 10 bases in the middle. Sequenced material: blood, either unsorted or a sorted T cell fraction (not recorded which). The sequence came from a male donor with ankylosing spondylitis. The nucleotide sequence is TGCAGTGGGTCGACTAGCGGGTCCCTTGAGCAGTTCTTC. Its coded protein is CSGSTSGSLEQFF.